The following is a TCR beta chain sequence with its context. Antigen: not known. The PCR ran on 60 Vbeta and 13 Jbeta primers. Method: immunoSEQ multiplex PCR; TCRdb's copy keeps in-frame clones and lacks some. The data contain 160,000 or so clones, 80% of them singletons. The record originates from a study of cytomegalovirus exposure and HLA in healthy donors. Study-level findings and limits: The authors excluded some V segments, including TRBV6-2 and TRBV6-3, as indistinguishable. TCR sequences were mostly rare, though some public TCRs occurred in many donors. The classifier reportedly diagnosed cytomegalovirus status with high specificity and sensitivity. In a later analysis, HLA-C alleles had the fewest associated TCRs, DRB1 alleles the most.

The V segment lost 4 bases and the J segment 0 bases; nucleotides outside the gene matches: 14. This CDR3 comprises 18 residues. Germline lookup yields CDR1 SGHRS and CDR2 YFSETQ. This clonotype originated in a young man in good health and CMV-seronegative. The sequenced sample consisted of PBMCs. The chain couples TRBV5-1 to TRBJ2-3; the match to TRBD2 covers 7 bases. The CDR3, as DNA: TGCGCCAGCAGCCCCGGACCCCGCGGGAGCCCAAGCACAGATACGCAGTATTTT. Protein sequence: CASSPGPRGSPSTDTQYF.